The 22 T cell receptor beta chains listed next were all sequenced from one sample in a study of blood T cell repertoires in COVID-19. Libraries were prepared by immunoSEQ multiplex PCR; TCRdb keeps only in-frame clonotypes and omits some of them. The table has 110,000 to 150,000 clones, approximately 88% seen once. The material sequenced was peripheral blood. The receptors originated from a man between 65 and 85 years old with acute or convalescent COVID-19.

V usage is TRBV6-1 and J usage is TRBJ2-1, with 9 bases that match TRBD2. There are 15 residues in the CDR3. V dropped 3 bases and J dropped 10; count of bases not matched to a gene: 10. Germline V gene sequence: CDR1 MNHNS, CDR2 SASEGT. The chain's CDR3 is CASSDEAGGPREQFF. The CDR3 region has the DNA TGTGCCAGCAGTGATGAGGCGGGGGGGCCTAGGGAGCAGTTCTTC.

This chain uses TRBV5-1 with TRBJ1-2, with TRBD1 matching over 8 bases. Germline CDR1 and CDR2: SGHRS and YFSETQ. V gave up 7 bases and J gave up 0 bases; unmatched junction bases: 8. The CDR3 length is 15 residues. The CDR3 region has the DNA TGCGCCAGCTTTCCCGACAGGGGTGCTAACTATGGCTACACCTTC. This gives the protein CASFPDRGANYGYTF. Supplemented by reference TRBV5-1 and TRBJ1-2, the full variable domain reads KAGVTQTPRYLIKTRGQQVTLSCSPISGHRSVSWYQQTPGQGLQFLFEYFSETQRNKGNFPGRFSGRQFSNSRSEMNVSTLELGDSALYLCASFPDRGANYGYTFGSGTRLTVV.

This chain links TRBV6-5 with TRBJ1-1; TRBD1 aligns across 11 bases. Germline V gene sequence: CDR1 MNHEY, CDR2 SVGAGI. The CDR3 runs 15 residues. V was clipped by 3 bases and J by 5 bases; unmatched bases: 5. The CDR3 coding sequence is TGTGCCAGCAGTTATGGACAGGGGGCGGGGACTGAAGCTTTCTTT. The encoded protein is CASSYGQGAGTEAFF.

The chain uses TRBV3-1 (or the pseudogene TRBV3-2) and TRBJ2-7; 11 nucleotides agree with TRBD2. The CDR3 has 15 amino acids. The germline V gene has CDR1 LGHDT and CDR2 YNNKEL (reference sequence). Unmatched junction bases numbered 1, after V lost 3 bases and J lost 0 bases. CDR3 bases: TGTGCCAGCAGCCACCTAGCGGGAGGCTCCTACGAGCAGTACTTC. As protein: CASSHLAGGSYEQYF.

This chain links TRBV30 with TRBJ1-5; the D is unclear. Trimming took off 0 bases at V and 2 bases at J, with 11 bases between the two ends. Germline values: CDR1 GTSNPN, CDR2 SVGIG (reference sequence). The CDR3 is made up of 15 amino acids. CDR3 loop: CAWSVDLRGNQPQHF. The CDR3 nucleotides read TGTGCCTGGAGTGTCGACCTACGGGGCAATCAGCCCCAGCATTTT.

The chain is built from TRBV4-1 and TRBJ2-7, with 9 bases identical to TRBD2. The CDR3 is 18 amino acids. Trimming at V came to 3 bases and at J to 4 bases, leaving 16 bases not matched to a gene. Germline assignment: CDR1 MGHRA and CDR2 YSYEKL. CDR3 amino acids: CASSQGVSLAGLSYEQYF. CDR3 sequence (DNA): TGCGCCAGCAGCCAGGGCGTCTCTCTAGCGGGGTTATCGTACGAGCAGTACTTC.

The CDR3 spells CASSGTGQSSDTQYF. CDR3 in DNA: TGCGCCAGCAGCGGGACGGGACAGTCGTCAGATACGCAGTATTTT. The rearrangement links TRBV5-1 to TRBJ2-3; 7 nucleotides match TRBD1. Germline CDR1 is SGHRS and CDR2 is YFSETQ. Trimming at V came to 4 bases and at J to 4 bases, leaving 9 bases not matched to a gene. The CDR3 sequence is 15 residues long.

The chain recombines TRBV3-1 (or the pseudogene TRBV3-2) with TRBJ2-5; the D is unclear. This CDR3 contains 12 residues. V was shortened by 2 bases and J by 4 bases, with 5 bases between the two germline ends. From germline, CDR1 is LGHDT and CDR2 YNNKEL (reference sequence). The DNA of the CDR3 is TGTGCCAGCAGCCAACTCTTAGAGACCCAGTACTTC. Its protein product is CASSQLLETQYF.

The genes are TRBV11-2 and TRBJ1-6, with 7 bases fitting TRBD1. The CDR3 sequence is 15 residues long. V shed 5 bases, J shed 6 bases, and the junction held 7 bases outside the gene matches. Germline V lookup: CDR1 SGHAT, CDR2 FQNNGV. The CDR3 is CASSPGTEANSPLHF. In nucleotides, the CDR3 is TGTGCCAGCAGCCCCGGGACAGAAGCTAATTCACCCCTCCACTTT.

The chain combines TRBV7-2 with TRBJ2-3; D not certain. This CDR3 has 15 amino acids. Germline V gives CDR1 SGHTA, CDR2 FQGNSA. Deletions cut 5 bases from V and 1 base from J, with 13 bases between. CDR3 loop: CASSPYDQGTDTQYF. For the CDR3, the DNA is TGTGCCAGCAGCCCCTATGACCAGGGCACAGATACGCAGTATTTT.

This clone was detected a few times. This chain joins TRBV5-1 and TRBJ1-1; D is unclear. Germline CDR1 and CDR2: SGHRS and YFSETQ. The CDR3 totals 13 residues. V lost 4 bases, J lost 1 base, and 8 bases lay in between. The CDR3 nucleotides read TGCGCCAGCAGCGAGAACTGGAACACTGAAGCTTTCTTT. Protein sequence: CASSENWNTEAFF.

This chain uses TRBV6-6 with TRBJ2-7; D not certain. This CDR3 has 14 amino acids. The V gene lost 2 bases and the J gene lost 3 bases, with 11 bases spanning the gap. From germline, CDR1 is MNHNY and CDR2 SVGAGI (reference sequence). The CDR3 loop is CASSYARLHYEQYF. The CDR3 coding sequence is TGTGCCAGCAGTTACGCGAGGCTCCACTACGAGCAGTACTTC.

J is TRBJ1-4 and V is TRBV20-1; maybe TRBD1 (5 bases). Germline V gene lookup returns CDR1 DFQATT and CDR2 SNEGSKA (reference sequence). The CDR3 has 12 amino acids. The ends were cut back, 3 bases at V and 12 bases at J, with 14 bases in the middle. The CDR3 loop reads CSASGRVEELFF. Here the CDR3 DNA reads TGCAGTGCTAGTGGCAGGGTGGAAGAACTGTTTTTT.

The chain combines TRBV3-1 (or the pseudogene TRBV3-2) with TRBJ1-2; D possibly corresponds to TRBD1 (5 bases). The CDR3 spans 13 residues. The germline CDR1 and CDR2 sequences are LGHDT and YNNKEL (reference sequence). V dropped 3 bases and J dropped 8 bases, with 13 bases sitting between them. The CDR3 DNA sequence: TGTGCCAGCAGCCATCGGGGGTCTGCCGGCTACACCTTC. It is translated as CASSHRGSAGYTF.

The genes are TRBV28 and TRBJ2-5; D is ambiguous. Trimming took off 8 bases at V and 4 bases at J, with 17 bases between the two ends. This CDR3 region has 14 residues. CDR1 and CDR2 (germline): MDHEN, SYDVKM. The CDR3 spells CASRSGWAGETQYF. CDR3 bases: TGTGCCAGCCGGTCCGGCTGGGCTGGAGAGACCCAGTACTTC.

The chain joins TRBV25-1 to TRBJ2-7; TRBD2 matches 8 bases. J lost 2 bases, V lost 5 bases, and 2 bases had no gene match. This CDR3 contains 13 residues. Germline lookup yields CDR1 MGHDK and CDR2 SYGVNS. The CDR3 region is CASSSGGAYEQYF. In nucleotides, the CDR3 is TGTGCCAGCAGTTCGGGGGGGGCCTACGAGCAGTACTTC.

This sequence joins TRBV27 and TRBJ1-1; D not certain. Germline values: CDR1 MNHEY, CDR2 SMNVEV (reference sequence). V lost 1 base, J lost 4 bases, and 7 bases lay in between. The length of the CDR3 is 13 residues. The CDR3 loop reads CASSLWESTEAFF. Here the CDR3 DNA reads TGTGCCAGCAGTTTATGGGAGAGCACTGAAGCTTTCTTT.

The rearrangement uses TRBV30 and TRBJ2-1; 10 bases are a match to TRBD2. Germline V gene data show CDR1 as GTSNPN and CDR2 as SVGIG (reference sequence). This CDR3 contains 14 residues. J lost 12 bases, V lost 3 bases, and 11 bases had no gene match. CDR3 residues: CAWSGGLAANRQFF. The DNA of the CDR3 is TGTGCCTGGAGCGGAGGACTAGCGGCAAATAGGCAGTTCTTC.

The chain recombines TRBV5-1 with TRBJ2-7; D possibly corresponds to TRBD1 (5 bases). This CDR3 is 14 amino acids long. Trimming took off 4 bases at V and 0 bases at J, with 11 bases between the two ends. CDR1 SGHRS and CDR2 YFSETQ come from the germline V gene. Here the CDR3 reads CASSTLQGSYEQYF. The DNA for the CDR3 is TGCGCCAGCAGCACCCTCCAGGGCTCCTACGAGCAGTACTTC.

This clone was seen only once. V usage is TRBV11-2 and J usage is TRBJ1-5, with D hard to call. Trimming removed 1 base from V and 2 bases from J, with 9 bases in between. The CDR3 length is 15 residues. Germline assignment: CDR1 SGHAT and CDR2 FQNNGV. The CDR3, as DNA: TGTGCCAGCAGCTTAGGTCCCGGAGGCAATCAGCCCCAGCATTTT. Encoded protein: CASSLGPGGNQPQHF.

The chain joins TRBV7-2 to TRBJ1-2, with D possibly being TRBD1 (6 bases). The CDR3 length is 14 residues. CDR1 is SGHTA and CDR2 is FQGNSA in the germline V gene. V was cut by 1 base and J by 8 bases, with 14 bases left in between. CDR3 sequence: CASSLEGTRFGYTF. The CDR3 bases are TGTGCCAGCAGCTTAGAAGGGACACGCTTCGGCTACACCTTC.

The CDR3 region is CASLQGVDGYTF. CDR3 DNA: TGTGCCAGCCTACAGGGGGTGGATGGCTACACCTTC. This sequence joins TRBV12-3 or TRBV12-4 and TRBJ1-2, with 8 bases that match TRBD1. CDR3 size: 12 residues. Trimming at V came to 8 bases and at J to 6 bases, leaving 5 bases not matched to a gene.